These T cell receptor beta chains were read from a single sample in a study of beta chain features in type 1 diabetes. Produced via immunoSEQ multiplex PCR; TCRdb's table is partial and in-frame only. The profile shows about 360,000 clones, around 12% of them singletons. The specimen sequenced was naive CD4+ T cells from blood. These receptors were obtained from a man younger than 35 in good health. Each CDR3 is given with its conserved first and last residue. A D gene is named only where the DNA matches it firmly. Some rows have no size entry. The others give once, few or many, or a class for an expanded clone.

cdr3_aa: CASSWAGTDTQYF
cdr3_nt: TGTGCCAGTAGTTGGGCTGGCACAGATACGCAGTATTTT
d_call: .
v_call: TRBV19
clone_size: few
j_call: TRBJ2-3

cdr3_aa: CAWSATGRTDTQYF
cdr3_nt: TGTGCCTGGAGTGCTACGGGAAGAACAGATACGCAGTATTTT
d_call: .
v_call: TRBV30
clone_size: few
j_call: TRBJ2-3

cdr3_aa: CAWSVAGEQYF
cdr3_nt: TGTGCCTGGAGTGTTGCGGGCGAGCAGTACTTC
d_call: .
v_call: TRBV30
clone_size: .
j_call: TRBJ2-7

cdr3_aa: CASNRGGAEETQYF
cdr3_nt: TGTGCCAGCAACCGCGGGGGGGCCGAAGAGACCCAGTACTTC
d_call: TRBD2
v_call: TRBV7-2
clone_size: few
j_call: TRBJ2-5

cdr3_aa: CASSPGTTTEAFF
cdr3_nt: TGCGCCAGCAGCCCCGGGACAACCACTGAAGCTTTCTTT
d_call: .
v_call: TRBV5-1
clone_size: .
j_call: TRBJ1-1

cdr3_aa: CASSPLPTGSNTEAFF
cdr3_nt: TGTGCCAGCTCACCTCTCCCGACAGGGTCGAACACTGAAGCTTTCTTT
d_call: TRBD1
v_call: TRBV18
clone_size: .
j_call: TRBJ1-1

cdr3_aa: CASTPTLALMNTEAFF
cdr3_nt: TGTGCCAGCACCCCAACCCTGGCTCTGATGAACACTGAAGCTTTCTTT
d_call: .
v_call: TRBV5-4
clone_size: few
j_call: TRBJ1-1

cdr3_aa: CATSSRQGAAEQYF
cdr3_nt: TGTGCCACCAGCAGTAGACAGGGGGCCGCCGAGCAGTACTTC
d_call: TRBD1
v_call: TRBV15
clone_size: few
j_call: TRBJ2-7

cdr3_aa: CASSQGGAAFYEQYF
cdr3_nt: TGCGCCAGCAGCCAAGGTGGGGCCGCATTCTACGAGCAGTACTTC
d_call: .
v_call: TRBV4-3
clone_size: few
j_call: TRBJ2-7

cdr3_aa: CAWGTGGLETQYF
cdr3_nt: TGTGCCTGGGGGACAGGGGGGTTAGAGACCCAGTACTTC
d_call: TRBD1
v_call: TRBV30
clone_size: .
j_call: TRBJ2-5

cdr3_aa: CASSLGGVANYGYTF
cdr3_nt: TGTGCCAGCAGCTTGGGGGGGGTAGCTAACTATGGCTACACCTTC
d_call: .
v_call: TRBV5-4
clone_size: few
j_call: TRBJ1-2

cdr3_aa: CASSRGPSNYGYTF
cdr3_nt: TGCGCCAGCAGCCGGGGCCCTTCTAACTATGGCTACACCTTC
d_call: .
v_call: TRBV4-1
clone_size: few
j_call: TRBJ1-2

cdr3_aa: CASSQETTTAYEQYF
cdr3_nt: TGCGCCAGCAGCCAAGAGACGACAACCGCCTACGAGCAGTACTTC
d_call: .
v_call: TRBV4-1
clone_size: .
j_call: TRBJ2-7